Each of the 17 T cell receptor beta chains below was sequenced from the same sample in a study of shared clonotypes between healthy human individuals. The repertoire was sequenced with immunoSEQ multiplex PCR; TCRdb's copy has only in-frame clones and lacks some. The top ten clones hold nearly 1.5% of a sample with roughly 1,100,000 clones, around 75% of them seen once. Sequencing input: memory CD4+ T cells sorted from blood. The subset: CD45RA-negative fraction. The source of these receptors is a man aged 18 to 30 in good health.

V is TRBV29-1 and J is TRBJ1-2; D uncertain. The CDR3 loop spans 12 amino acids. CDR1 is SQVTM and CDR2 is ANQGSEA in the germline V gene. V was cut by 5 bases and J by 8 bases, with 15 bases left in between. The CDR3 reads CSVSDADRGYTF. The CDR3 bases are TGCAGCGTTTCGGACGCTGATAGGGGCTACACCTTC.

The chain employs TRBV14 and TRBJ1-1; the D is unclear. V was shortened by 0 bases and J by 1 base, with 9 bases between the two germline ends. Per germline, CDR1 SGHDN and CDR2 FVKESK. This CDR3 is built from 15 residues. The chain's CDR3 is CASSQDVGRNTEAFF. In DNA, the CDR3 is TGTGCCAGCAGCCAAGATGTAGGGCGGAACACTGAAGCTTTCTTT.

The chain joins TRBV18 to TRBJ2-4; no reliable D call. Germline V gene sequence: CDR1 KGHSH, CDR2 LQKENI. The V gene lost 2 bases and the J gene lost 3 bases, with 14 bases spanning the gap. This CDR3 is built from 16 residues. CDR3 sequence reads: CASSPSESGVKNIQYF. In DNA form, the CDR3 reads TGTGCCAGCTCACCATCGGAAAGTGGGGTCAAAAACATTCAGTACTTC.

This chain's CDR3 is CASSLWMGKGEQYF. CDR3 DNA: TGTGCCAGCAGCTTGTGGATGGGGAAGGGCGAGCAGTACTTC. The chain combines TRBV5-6 with TRBJ2-7; D is ambiguous. The CDR3 spans 14 residues. From germline, CDR1 is SGHDT and CDR2 YYEEEE. V was cut by 1 base and J by 6 bases, with 14 bases left in between.

The V call is TRBV5-6, the J call TRBJ2-7; 9 nucleotides agree with TRBD1. The germline CDR1 and CDR2 sequences are SGHDT and YYEEEE. Trimming cost V 4 bases and J 4 bases; bases outside gene matches: 6. The CDR3 totals 14 residues. CDR3: CASSDRDREYEQYF. CDR3 DNA sequence: TGTGCCAGCAGCGACCGGGACAGGGAATACGAGCAGTACTTC.

V usage is TRBV11-2 and J usage is TRBJ2-7; the match to TRBD1 covers 9 bases. Per germline, CDR1 SGHAT and CDR2 FQNNGV. After removal of 1 base from V and 0 bases from J, the junction contained 4 bases not matched to a gene. This CDR3 is built from 16 residues. CDR3 sequence (DNA): TGTGCCAGCAGCTTAGTGGGACAGGGTACCTCCTACGAGCAGTACTTC. Protein sequence: CASSLVGQGTSYEQYF.

The chain uses TRBV18 and TRBJ2-3; 8 nucleotides match TRBD1. CDR3 length: 13 residues. The junction had 4 bases not matched to a gene; V was cut back by 6 bases and J by 5 bases. The germline V gene has CDR1 KGHSH and CDR2 LQKENI. Written as DNA, the CDR3 is TGTGCCAGCTCCGGGACAGGAGGAGATACGCAGTATTTT. Its translation: CASSGTGGDTQYF.

This chain joins TRBV6-4 and TRBJ1-1; D call uncertain. Trimming left V 0 bases short and J 1 base short, with 6 bases between. CDR3 length: 14 residues. CDR1 is MRHNA, CDR2 SNTAGT, per germline. CDR3 region: CASSDSGKNTEAFF. DNA for the CDR3: TGTGCCAGCAGTGACTCTGGAAAGAACACTGAAGCTTTCTTT.

V is TRBV4-3 and J is TRBJ2-1; 10 nucleotides match TRBD1. The CDR3 sequence is 16 residues long. Germline CDR1 LGHNA, CDR2 YSLEER. J gave up 5 bases and V 4 bases, and 8 bases lay outside the gene matches. DNA of the CDR3: TGCGCCAGCAGCCGTTCGGGACAGGGGATTAACAATGAGCAGTTCTTC. Translated: CASSRSGQGINNEQFF.

The rearrangement uses TRBV4-2 and TRBJ2-3; unclear D gene. This CDR3 contains 12 residues. The germline V and J ends were trimmed by 1 base and 15 bases, with 14 bases remaining between them. The germline V gene encodes CDR1 LGHNA and CDR2 YNFKEQ. CDR3 bases: TGTGCCAGCAGCCAAGTGGGCGTAGAGACCTATTTT. It codes for CASSQVGVETYF.

This clone is a singleton in its sample. J is TRBJ2-7 and V is TRBV29-1, with D perhaps matching TRBD1 (6 bases). Germline CDR1 SQVTM, CDR2 ANQGSEA. The germline V and J ends were trimmed by 0 bases and 1 base, with 13 bases remaining between them. The CDR3 consists of 15 residues. Here the CDR3 reads CSVEDGDTPSYEQYF. The CDR3 DNA follows: TGCAGCGTTGAAGATGGGGACACCCCATCCTACGAGCAGTACTTC.

CDR3 DNA sequence: TGTGCCACCAGCAGAGACCTAGAGGGCTATGGCTACACCTTC. It codes for CATSRDLEGYGYTF. J is TRBJ1-2 and V is TRBV15; D unclear. Germline V gene lookup returns CDR1 LNHNV and CDR2 YYDKDF (reference sequence). This CDR3 has 14 residues. The germline V and J ends were trimmed by 0 bases and 4 bases, with 9 bases remaining between them.

The chain couples TRBV10-3 to TRBJ2-7, with D perhaps matching TRBD2 (6 bases). V was cut by 4 bases and J by 7 bases, with 14 bases left in between. CDR1 and CDR2 from the germline V gene are ENHRY and SYGVKD. This CDR3 contains 13 residues. The CDR3 is CAISGTGANEQYF. The CDR3 DNA reads TGTGCCATCAGTGGTACGGGAGCGAATGAGCAGTACTTC.

In this sample, this clone turned up once. CDR3 residues: CASSKGGNLAQETQYF. CDR3 sequence (DNA): TGTGCCAGCAGCAAAGGGGGGAACCTAGCCCAAGAGACCCAGTACTTC. The gene calls are TRBV9 and TRBJ2-5; D could derive from TRBD1 or TRBD2 (6 bases each). Germline assignment: CDR1 SGDLS and CDR2 YYNGEE. Trimming removed 4 bases at V and 1 base at J, with 17 bases between. CDR3 length: 16 residues.

V is TRBV6-5 and J is TRBJ1-4; D is uncertain. V was pared by 8 bases and J by 3 bases, with 10 bases between. The CDR3 totals 13 residues. CDR1 and CDR2 from the germline V gene are MNHEY and SVGAGI. This CDR3 reads CASQNGANEKLFF. The CDR3 DNA sequence: TGTGCCAGCCAAAACGGGGCTAATGAAAAACTGTTTTTT.

This clone was counted a few times. V gene TRBV30 combines with J gene TRBJ1-1; D remains ambiguous. Germline CDR1 reads GTSNPN; CDR2 reads SVGIG (reference sequence). This CDR3 is built from 13 residues. V lost 3 bases to trimming and J lost 5 bases, with 13 bases between them. CDR3 DNA sequence: TGTGCCTGGAGCGACGGGATGGGAACTGAAGCTTTCTTT. Translating it yields CAWSDGMGTEAFF.

Points on this clone: A much larger clone is a single base away; this may be a read error. Other DNA variants within this sample encode the same CDR3. V usage is TRBV5-1 and J usage is TRBJ1-2; unclear D gene. CDR3 length equals 13 residues. The V gene lost 4 bases and the J gene lost 4 bases, with 11 bases spanning the gap. CDR1 is SGHRS and CDR2 is YFSETQ in the germline V gene. CDR3 in amino acids: CASSRSETYGYTF. DNA of the CDR3: TGCGCCAGCAGCCGTTCAGAGACCTATGGCTACACCTTC.